The 19 T cell receptor beta chains listed next were all sequenced from one sample in a study of identical twins. TCRdb recomputed calls from the 5' RACE reads with MiXCR, one row per CDR3 protein. The data hold 450,000 or so distinct CDR3 sequences, with 20% to 25% observed a single time. The sample also formed part of further work on T cells expressing NK-cell markers.

Sample: CD4+ T cells sorted from blood. The receptors here all came from a woman under 30 in good health.

V and J are TRBV12-3 or TRBV12-4 and TRBJ1-5, with D hard to call. V was pared by 5 bases and J by 5 bases, with 13 bases between. The CDR3 has 14 residues. CDR3 region: CASSLGSGYQPQHF. As DNA, the CDR3 is TGTGCCAGCAGTCTAGGGAGCGGTTATCAGCCCCAGCATTTT.

The J gene is TRBJ2-7, the V gene TRBV9; TRBD2 agrees at 9 bases. The CDR3 loop spans 15 amino acids. The V gene's germline CDR1 is SGDLS and CDR2 YYNGEE. Trimming removed 3 bases from V and 3 bases from J; junction bases left unmatched: 7. The CDR3: CASSEGTSSYYEQYF. In nucleotides, the CDR3 is TGTGCCAGCAGCGAGGGGACTAGCAGCTACTACGAGCAGTACTTC.

The chain uses TRBV20-1 and TRBJ2-7, with D perhaps TRBD1 (6 bases). The ends were cut back, 6 bases at V and 1 base at J, with 13 bases in the middle. The CDR3 loop spans 13 amino acids. Germline V CDR1 and CDR2: DFQATT, SNEGSKA (reference sequence). CDR3 sequence: CSAVPGASYEQYF. The CDR3 nucleotides read TGCAGTGCCGTACCAGGGGCGTCCTACGAGCAGTACTTC.

J is TRBJ2-6 and V is TRBV6-1; 8 bases match TRBD2. V gave up 4 bases and J gave up 2 bases; unmatched junction bases: 10. The CDR3 loop spans 18 amino acids. The germline V gene encodes CDR1 MNHNS and CDR2 SASEGT. The CDR3 protein is CASSGPLGGAPGANVLTF. The CDR3 region has the DNA TGTGCCAGCAGTGGTCCTCTCGGGGGGGCCCCTGGGGCCAACGTCCTGACTTTC.

There are a few counts of this clonotype. The chain employs TRBV5-1 and TRBJ1-2; D gene ambiguous. Germline CDR1 and CDR2: SGHRS and YFSETQ. V was cut by 6 bases and J by 7 bases, with 16 bases left in between. The CDR3 totals 13 residues. CDR3 DNA: TGCGCCAGCACCCCGGAGGGATGGGGTGGCTACACCTTC. It translates to CASTPEGWGGYTF. The full variable domain, rest sourced from reference TRBV5-1 and TRBJ1-2, is KAGVTQTPRYLIKTRGQQVTLSCSPISGHRSVSWYQQTPGQGLQFLFEYFSETQRNKGNFPGRFSGRQFSNSRSEMNVSTLELGDSALYLCASTPEGWGGYTFGSGTRLTVV.

Written as DNA, the CDR3 is TGCAGTGCGCAGAGCGAGGTTAACTATGGCTACACCTTC. Translated: CSAQSEVNYGYTF. The chain joins TRBV20-1 to TRBJ1-2; D not certain. Germline CDR1 reads DFQATT; CDR2 reads SNEGSKA (reference sequence). The germline V and J ends were trimmed by 6 bases and 1 base, with 12 bases remaining between them. This CDR3 is built from 13 residues.

This clonotype came up many times. The CDR3 protein is CSVGGVPNIQYF. CDR3 DNA sequence: TGCAGCGTTGGGGGTGTTCCAAACATTCAGTACTTC. The chain links TRBV29-1 to TRBJ2-4, with unresolved D. This CDR3 contains 12 residues. The germline gives CDR1 SQVTM, CDR2 ANQGSEA. Trimming cost V 4 bases and J 6 bases, with 10 bases left between them.

Only a few counts were recorded for this clonotype. The rearrangement joins TRBV20-1 to TRBJ2-5; tentatively, D is TRBD1 (5 bases). Trimming shortened V by 6 bases and J by 3 bases, and 14 bases separated the two germline ends. The CDR3 extends over 13 amino acids. Germline V gene data show CDR1 as DFQATT and CDR2 as SNEGSKA (reference sequence). Here the CDR3 DNA reads TGCAGTGCCCCATGGGGCAGCAAAGAGACCCAGTACTTC. Its translation: CSAPWGSKETQYF.

The table lists this clonotype with many counts. V usage is TRBV7-2 and J usage is TRBJ1-5; D not resolved. V dropped 1 base and J dropped 6 bases, with 7 bases sitting between them. Germline CDR1 reads SGHTA; CDR2 reads FQGNSA. This CDR3 has 13 residues. The CDR3: CASSLGAVQPQHF. The DNA for the CDR3 is TGTGCCAGCAGCTTAGGGGCAGTTCAGCCCCAGCATTTT.

The gene calls are TRBV9 and TRBJ2-3; 10 nucleotides align to TRBD2. The length of the CDR3 is 16 residues. Losses at the gene ends were 2 bases for V and 2 bases for J; bases not matched to a gene: 5. Per germline, CDR1 SGDLS and CDR2 YYNGEE. The CDR3 protein is CASSVSLAGHTDTQYF. Here the CDR3 DNA reads TGTGCCAGCAGCGTTTCACTAGCGGGGCACACAGATACGCAGTATTTT.

This clonotype came up a few times. V usage is TRBV7-9 and J usage is TRBJ1-4, with D unresolved. The CDR3 has 11 residues. Germline V gene lookup returns CDR1 SEHNR and CDR2 FQNEAQ (reference sequence). V lost 10 bases, J lost 4 bases, and 7 bases lay in between. CDR3 in amino acids: CATVHNEKLFF. The CDR3 DNA reads TGTGCCACTGTACATAATGAAAAACTGTTTTTT.

V and J are TRBV11-2 and TRBJ2-1, with D tentatively TRBD1 (5 bases). The germline V gene encodes CDR1 SGHAT and CDR2 FQNNGV. The CDR3 consists of 16 residues. V was clipped by 3 bases and J by 0 bases, with 12 bases between them. CDR3 in DNA: TGTGCCAGCAGCTTTAACCAGGGTAGCTCCTACAATGAGCAGTTCTTC. Translation gives CASSFNQGSSYNEQFF.

This clonotype was observed a handful of times. The V call is TRBV6-1, the J call TRBJ2-5; 8 positions agree with TRBD2. Germline trimming cut 4 bases from V and 4 bases from J; bases unmatched to any gene: 5. The CDR3 has 14 residues. CDR1 is MNHNS and CDR2 is SASEGT in the germline V gene. The CDR3 loop is CASSVTGGGETQYF. CDR3 nucleotide sequence: TGTGCCAGCAGTGTGACCGGGGGGGGAGAGACCCAGTACTTC.

The chain combines TRBV18 with TRBJ2-7, with no clear D. The CDR3 extends over 12 amino acids. The V and J ends lost 3 bases and 4 bases respectively, with 7 bases between them. CDR1 KGHSH and CDR2 LQKENI come from the germline V gene. In nucleotides, the CDR3 is TGTGCCAGCTCACCTAACGGTTACGAGCAGTACTTC. Its translation: CASSPNGYEQYF.

V is TRBV28 and J is TRBJ1-2, with D possibly matching TRBD1 (6 bases). Germline lookup yields CDR1 MDHEN and CDR2 SYDVKM. The CDR3 sequence is 13 residues long. V was shortened by 5 bases and J by 8 bases, with 15 bases between the two germline ends. CDR3 coding DNA: TGTGCCAGCAGTCACAGGGATAGTGGAGGCTACACCTTC. The encoded protein is CASSHRDSGGYTF.

The CDR3 DNA reads TGCAGCGGCCGGGACAACACTGAAGCTTTCTTT. Translating gives CSGRDNTEAFF. The chain combines TRBV29-1 with TRBJ1-1, with a tentative D call TRBD1 (5 bases). Trimming removed 7 bases at V and 2 bases at J, with 8 bases between. The CDR3 runs 11 residues. The germline gives CDR1 SQVTM, CDR2 ANQGSEA.

This chain joins TRBV7-9 and TRBJ1-1, with TRBD1 matching 9 bases. The CDR3 is made up of 14 amino acids. The V and J ends lost 1 base and 6 bases, in that order; junction bases with no gene match: 3. Germline loops: CDR1 SEHNR, CDR2 FQNEAQ (reference sequence). CDR3 region: CASSLEGTGSEAFF. CDR3 sequence (DNA): TGTGCCAGCAGCTTAGAAGGGACAGGGTCTGAAGCTTTCTTT.

This clonotype was picked up a small number of times. The chain links TRBV3-1 to TRBJ2-7; 8 bases agree with TRBD2. The CDR3 covers 16 residues. V lost 3 bases and J lost 3; bases outside the gene matches: 10. Germline V CDR1 and CDR2: LGHDT, YNNKEL (reference sequence). DNA of the CDR3: TGTGCCAGCAGCCATCATGGCGGGGGGCCCGACTACGAGCAGTACTTC. Its translation: CASSHHGGGPDYEQYF.

This clonotype was detected many times. This sequence joins TRBV12-3 or TRBV12-4 and TRBJ1-1; D may be TRBD1 (6 bases). V dropped 7 bases and J dropped 5 bases, with 11 bases sitting between them. The CDR3 contains 12 residues. CDR3 residues: CASTGDLTEAFF. DNA for the CDR3: TGTGCCAGCACAGGGGATTTGACTGAAGCTTTCTTT.